This TCR beta chain came from a study of graft-versus-host responses after intestinal transplantation. The CDR3 consists of 15 residues. Trimming took 0 bases from V and 1 from J, leaving 9 bases between them. CDR1 is LNHNV and CDR2 is YYDKDF in the germline V gene (reference sequence). Comments on this clone: Its antigen is not known.

Sequencing was performed with immunoSEQ multiplex PCR; in TCRdb, only in-frame clones are kept and a portion is missing. This sample has around 96,000 clones, with 80% to 95% found just once. The sequencing used unstimulated CD4+ T cells sorted from spleen or lymph node cells, collected before intestinal transplant. The TCR comes from a human donor who received an intestinal transplant. V usage is TRBV15 and J usage is TRBJ1-1; tentative D call: TRBD1 (5 bases). CDR3 DNA: TGTGCCACCAGCAGAGATTTGCAGGGGAACACTGAAGCTTTCTTT. Protein product: CATSRDLQGNTEAFF.